The rows below give T cell receptor beta chains drawn from one sample of a study of graft-versus-host responses after intestinal transplantation. Libraries were prepared by immunoSEQ multiplex PCR; TCRdb keeps only in-frame clonotypes and omits some of them. Of 10,000 or so clones in the sample, roughly 94% were seen once. This sample comprised PBMCs, obtained 8 days after intestinal transplant. These receptor sequences come from a human patient who received an intestinal transplant, so some T cells may come from the graft donor. The CDR3 runs from the conserved cysteine through the conserved F or W. Each record gives: J gene, clone size, D gene, V gene, CDR3 DNA, CDR3 protein. A D gene is named only where the DNA matches it firmly. Not every row has a clone size; where given, it reads once, few, many or a size class.

>TRBJ2-7|once|NA|TRBV28
TGTGCCAGCAGTCAGGGGTCAGCCTACGAGCAGTACTTC
CASSQGSAYEQYF
>TRBJ1-4|once|NA|TRBV7-9
TGTGCCAGCAGTTCTAACGCAGGGATCGGAGAAAAACTGTTTTTT
CASSSNAGIGEKLFF
>TRBJ2-2|NA|NA|TRBV15
TGTGCCACCAGCAGAGATCGAGGCTTCAGGGAGCTGTTTTTT
CATSRDRGFRELFF
>TRBJ2-7|NA|NA|TRBV5-4
TGTGCCAGCAGCTTGAACCGGGACTGGTACTCCTACGAGCAGTACTTC
CASSLNRDWYSYEQYF
>TRBJ2-5|NA|NA|TRBV18
TGTGCCAGCTCACCTCCCGACCGACAGGCCGGTGAGACCCAGTACTTC
CASSPPDRQAGETQYF
>TRBJ2-7|NA|NA|TRBV1
TGCACCAGCAGCCCGATTAAGGATGGCTACGAGCAGTACTTC
CTSSPIKDGYEQYF
>TRBJ2-5|NA|TRBD1|TRBV7-8
TGTGCCAGCAGGGACAGGTTCCAAGAGACCCAGTACTTC
CASRDRFQETQYF
>TRBJ1-2|NA|TRBD1|TRBV10-3
TGTGCCATCGGGACAGCTAACTATGGCTACACCTTC
CAIGTANYGYTF
>TRBJ1-4|NA|TRBD1|TRBV11-1
TGTGCCAGCAGCCCCGGGCAGGGGGCGCCGGCTAATGAAAAACTGTTTTTT
CASSPGQGAPANEKLFF
>TRBJ2-3|NA|NA|TRBV18
TGTGCCAGCTCACCCCGGGAAGATACGCAGTATTTT
CASSPREDTQYF
>TRBJ2-7|NA|NA|TRBV6-5
TGTGCCAGCAGTTACCGCACGTCGGACTACGAGCAGTACTTC
CASSYRTSDYEQYF
>TRBJ2-2|NA|TRBD1|TRBV7-9
TGTGCCAGCAGCTTAGGACCCTACAGGGGGCGAAGCACCGGGGAGCTGTTTTTT
CASSLGPYRGRSTGELFF
>TRBJ2-4|NA|TRBD1|TRBV28
TGTGCCAGCAGTCCCCCAGGGGGCCTCACCAAAAACATTCAGTACTTC
CASSPPGGLTKNIQYF
>TRBJ2-7|once|NA|TRBV7-9
TGTGCCAGCAGCTCCCGGGACAAGCCCTACGAGCAGTACTTC
CASSSRDKPYEQYF
>TRBJ2-1|once|TRBD1|TRBV25-1
TGTGCCAGCAGCTCGGGACAGGGGTACCATGAGCAGTTCTTC
CASSSGQGYHEQFF
>TRBJ1-1|once|NA|TRBV6-1
TGTGCCAGTCGAGCCCAGGGAGCCGCGAACACTGAAGCTTTCTTT
CASRAQGAANTEAFF
>TRBJ2-3|NA|NA|TRBV19
TGTGCCAGTAGTATTCGGGGATACGCAGATACGCAGTATTTT
CASSIRGYADTQYF
>TRBJ2-7|NA|NA|TRBV7-6
TGTGCCAGCAGCTTAGCCCTTTCCTACGAGCAGTACTTC
CASSLALSYEQYF
>TRBJ1-2|NA|NA|TRBV19
TGTGCCAGTGGCCACGGGGGTTTCTATGGCTACACCTTC
CASGHGGFYGYTF
>TRBJ2-7|NA|NA|TRBV28
TGTGCCAGCAGTTTGGCTAGCGCCAACGAGCAGTACTTC
CASSLASANEQYF
>TRBJ2-5|once|TRBD1|TRBV18
TGTGCCAGCTCACCACTCGACAGGGGGCTTGGGGAGACCCAGTACTTC
CASSPLDRGLGETQYF
>TRBJ1-3|once|NA|TRBV7-9
TGTGCCAGCAGCCCCTCGCGGGGCGGTAGACGAAACACCATATATTTT
CASSPSRGGRRNTIYF
>TRBJ2-5|NA|TRBD2|TRBV2
TGTGCCAGCAGTGAAGCTCCGAGACTAGCGGGAGGAAGGGAGACCCAGTACTTC
CASSEAPRLAGGRETQYF
>TRBJ2-6|NA|NA|TRBV7-2
TGTGCCAGCAGCTCTCGACAGGAATTGACCTCTGGGGCCAACGTCCTGACTTTC
CASSSRQELTSGANVLTF
>TRBJ2-3|NA|TRBD2|TRBV7-9
TGTGCCAGCAGCTTACTTGCTAGCGGGGTTGTAGATACGCAGTATTTT
CASSLLASGVVDTQYF
>TRBJ2-1|NA|NA|TRBV5-4
TGTGCCAGCAGCGATAGCGAAACCTACAATGAGCAGTTCTTC
CASSDSETYNEQFF
>TRBJ2-1|NA|NA|TRBV10-3
TGTGCCATCAGTGAGTCGCTATCGGGGGCCAACTACAATGAGCAGTTCTTC
CAISESLSGANYNEQFF
>TRBJ1-5|NA|NA|TRBV7-9
TGTGCCAGCAGCTCCACCAATCAGCCCCAGCATTTT
CASSSTNQPQHF
>TRBJ2-3|NA|TRBD1|TRBV28
TGTGCCAGCACCGGGACAGGCCCAGATACGCAGTATTTT
CASTGTGPDTQYF
>TRBJ2-7|NA|TRBD1|TRBV2
TGTGCCAGCAGCGGACAGGGACAACTGAGCGAGCAGTACTTC
CASSGQGQLSEQYF